This T cell receptor beta chain was profiled in a study of cytomegalovirus exposure and HLA in healthy donors. Unmatched junction bases numbered 9, after V lost 6 bases and J lost 3 bases. This CDR3 spans 15 amino acids. Germline V CDR1 and CDR2: SGHNT, YYREEE (reference sequence). As regards this clone: Its antigen is not known.

Study results and limitations: Per a later analysis, 18,000 or so TCR beta sequences showed association with HLA alleles at 0.05 false discovery rate. The number of N-insertions in an Asian-associated ancestry cluster was reportedly below the 666-donor mean in a later analysis.

In the PCR, 60 Vbeta and 13 Jbeta primers were used. Data came from immunoSEQ multiplex PCR; TCRdb stores just in-frame clones and leaves some out. The sample includes some 180,000 clones, around 73% of them seen just once. The V gene is TRBV5-4, the J gene TRBJ2-7; the match to TRBD1 covers 10 bases. This TCR was recovered from a woman aged 30 to 39 in good health and CMV-seronegative. The sequencing input was PBMCs. CDR3 in amino acids: CASTPRTGGDYEQYF. The CDR3 nucleotides read TGTGCCAGCACCCCGCGGACAGGGGGAGACTACGAGCAGTACTTC.